This T cell receptor (beta chain) was identified in a study of blood T cell repertoires in COVID-19. V shed 0 bases and J shed 10 bases, with 18 bases lying between them. Germline values: CDR1 SGHVS, CDR2 FQNEAQ. CDR3 size: 15 residues. Sequencing used immunoSEQ multiplex PCR; TCRdb keeps in-frame clones, though not all of them. This sample carries just under 75,000 clones, over 80% of them seen once, and the ten largest clones take 2.5%. The source material was peripheral blood. The TCR was taken from a man older than 75 with active or convalescent COVID-19. The rearrangement uses TRBV7-8 and TRBJ1-1; D might be TRBD1 (5 bases). In nucleotides, the CDR3 is TGTGCCAGCAGCTTAGCGCTGGCGGGGTCTGGGGGAGCTTTCTTT. Amino acid sequence: CASSLALAGSGGAFF.